This T cell receptor (beta chain) derives from a study of blood T cell repertoires in COVID-19. Study overall: From the United States, Italy and Spain came samples of acute and convalescent COVID-19. Sample material is recorded as cDNA or gDNA derived from T cells, B-cell-depleted T cells, or PBMCs.

The CDR3 loop spans 15 amino acids. CDR1 and CDR2 from the germline V gene are SGHDN and FVKESK. V lost 2 bases and J 5 bases, leaving 15 bases between the germline ends. As handled by the study authors: Nucleated cell number was recorded as an estimate derived from reference gene primer amplification. Method: immunoSEQ multiplex PCR; TCRdb's copy keeps in-frame clones and lacks some. D and trimming were read from the DNA, whereas the V and J calls and clone size are those reported in that table. The table includes 450,000 to 500,000 clones, approximately 85% detected once. This clone was detected once.

Material for sequencing was peripheral blood. The V gene is TRBV14, the J gene TRBJ2-5; D is perhaps TRBD2 (6 bases). The sequence derives from a human donor in a cohort sampled during active COVID-19. CDR3 in DNA: TGTGCCAGCAGCCAAACCGGGACTGTCAGGGAGACCCAGTACTTC. Translation: CASSQTGTVRETQYF.